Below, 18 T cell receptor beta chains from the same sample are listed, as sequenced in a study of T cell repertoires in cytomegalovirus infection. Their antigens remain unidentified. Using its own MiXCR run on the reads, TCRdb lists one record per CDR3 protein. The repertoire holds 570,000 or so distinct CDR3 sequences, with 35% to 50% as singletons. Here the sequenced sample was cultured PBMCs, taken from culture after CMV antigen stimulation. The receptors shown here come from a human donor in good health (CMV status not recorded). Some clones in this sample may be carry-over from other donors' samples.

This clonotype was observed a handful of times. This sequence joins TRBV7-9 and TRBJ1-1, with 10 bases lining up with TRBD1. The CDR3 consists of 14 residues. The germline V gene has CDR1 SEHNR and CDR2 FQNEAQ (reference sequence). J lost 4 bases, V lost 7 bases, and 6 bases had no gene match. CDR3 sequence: CASTRDRGSTEAFF. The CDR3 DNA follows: TGTGCCAGCACCAGGGACAGGGGAAGCACTGAAGCTTTCTTT.

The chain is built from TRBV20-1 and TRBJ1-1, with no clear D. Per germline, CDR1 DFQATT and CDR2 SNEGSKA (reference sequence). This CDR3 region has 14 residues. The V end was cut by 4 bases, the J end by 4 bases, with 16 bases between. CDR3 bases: TGCAGTGCTATACCGCATGGAGAGGGCACTGAAGCTTTCTTT. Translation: CSAIPHGEGTEAFF.

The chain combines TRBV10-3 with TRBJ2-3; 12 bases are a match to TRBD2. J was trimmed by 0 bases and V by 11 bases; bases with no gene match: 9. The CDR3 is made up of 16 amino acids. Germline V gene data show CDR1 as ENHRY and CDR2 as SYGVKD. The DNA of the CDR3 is TGTGCCGTAAGACTAGCGGGGGCCGAAAGCACAGATACGCAGTATTTT. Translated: CAVRLAGAESTDTQYF.

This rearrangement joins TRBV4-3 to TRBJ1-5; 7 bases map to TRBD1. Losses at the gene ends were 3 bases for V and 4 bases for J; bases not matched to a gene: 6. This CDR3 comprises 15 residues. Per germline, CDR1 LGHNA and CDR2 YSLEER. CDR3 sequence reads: CASSHLGGRNQPQHF. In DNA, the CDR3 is TGCGCCAGCAGCCACTTAGGGGGCCGAAATCAGCCCCAGCATTTT.

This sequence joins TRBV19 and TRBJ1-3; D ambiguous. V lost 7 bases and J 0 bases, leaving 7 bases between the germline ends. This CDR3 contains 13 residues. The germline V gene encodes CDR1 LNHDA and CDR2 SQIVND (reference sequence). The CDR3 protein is CASKFSSGNTIYF. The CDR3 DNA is TGTGCCAGTAAATTCAGCTCTGGAAACACCATATATTTT.

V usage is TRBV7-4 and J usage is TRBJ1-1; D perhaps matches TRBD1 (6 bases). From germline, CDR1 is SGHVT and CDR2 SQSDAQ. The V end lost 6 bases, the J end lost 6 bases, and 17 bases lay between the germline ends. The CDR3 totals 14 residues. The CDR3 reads CASRSGADSAEAFF. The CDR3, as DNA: TGTGCCAGCAGGTCGGGGGCTGACTCGGCTGAAGCTTTCTTT.

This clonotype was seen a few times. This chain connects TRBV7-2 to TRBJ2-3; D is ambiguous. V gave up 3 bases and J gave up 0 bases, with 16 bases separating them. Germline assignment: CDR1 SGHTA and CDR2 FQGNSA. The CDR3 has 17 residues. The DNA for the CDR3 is TGTGCCAGCAGCTTCCCCCGGTCCGCTCTTAGCACAGATACGCAGTATTTT. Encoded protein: CASSFPRSALSTDTQYF. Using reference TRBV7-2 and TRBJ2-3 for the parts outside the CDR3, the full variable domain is GAGVSQSPSNKVTEKGKDVELRCDPISGHTALYWYRQSLGQGLEFLIYFQGNSAPDKSGLPSDRFSAERTGGSVSTLTIQRTQQEDSAVYLCASSFPRSALSTDTQYFGPGTRLTVL.

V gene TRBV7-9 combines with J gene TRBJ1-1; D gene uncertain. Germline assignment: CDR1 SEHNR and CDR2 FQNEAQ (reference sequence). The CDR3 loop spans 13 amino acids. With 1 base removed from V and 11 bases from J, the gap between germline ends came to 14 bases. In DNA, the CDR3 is TGTGCCAGCAGCTTAGTGAGTAGAGGGCCCGCTTTCTTT. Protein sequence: CASSLVSRGPAFF. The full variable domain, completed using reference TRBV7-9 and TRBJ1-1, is DTGVSQNPRHKITKRGQNVTFRCDPISEHNRLYWYRQTLGQGPEFLTYFQNEAQLEKSRLLSDRFSAERPKGSFSTLEIQRTEQGDSAMYLCASSLVSRGPAFFGQGTRLTVV.

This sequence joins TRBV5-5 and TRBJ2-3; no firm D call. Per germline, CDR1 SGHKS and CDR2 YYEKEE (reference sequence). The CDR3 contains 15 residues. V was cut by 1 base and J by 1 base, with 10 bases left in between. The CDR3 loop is CASSLQSPGTDTQYF. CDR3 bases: TGTGCCAGCAGCTTGCAGTCACCCGGCACAGATACGCAGTATTTT.

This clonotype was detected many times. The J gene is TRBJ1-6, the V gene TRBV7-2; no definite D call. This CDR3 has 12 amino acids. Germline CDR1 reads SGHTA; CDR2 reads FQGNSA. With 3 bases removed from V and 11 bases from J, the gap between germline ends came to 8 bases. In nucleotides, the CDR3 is TGTGCCAGCAGCTTTGGTAGCGCACCCCTCCACTTT. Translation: CASSFGSAPLHF. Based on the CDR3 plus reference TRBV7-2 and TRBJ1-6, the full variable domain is GAGVSQSPSNKVTEKGKDVELRCDPISGHTALYWYRQSLGQGLEFLIYFQGNSAPDKSGLPSDRFSAERTGGSVSTLTIQRTQQEDSAVYLCASSFGSAPLHFGNGTRLTVT.

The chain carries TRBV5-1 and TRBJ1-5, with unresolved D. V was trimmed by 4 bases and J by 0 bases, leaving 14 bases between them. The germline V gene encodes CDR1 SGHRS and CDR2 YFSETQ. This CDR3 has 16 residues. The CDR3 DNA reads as TGCGCCAGCAGCATGATACCGGGCCCTAGCAATCAGCCCCAGCATTTT. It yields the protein CASSMIPGPSNQPQHF.

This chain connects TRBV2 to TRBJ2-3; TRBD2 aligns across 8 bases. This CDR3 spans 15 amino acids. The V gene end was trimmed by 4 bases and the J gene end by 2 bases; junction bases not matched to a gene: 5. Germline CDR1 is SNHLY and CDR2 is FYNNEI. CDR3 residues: CASSAGGPVTDTQYF. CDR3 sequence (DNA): TGTGCCAGCAGTGCGGGGGGGCCTGTCACAGATACGCAGTATTTT. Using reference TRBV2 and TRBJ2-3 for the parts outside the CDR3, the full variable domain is EPEVTQTPSHQVTQMGQEVILRCVPISNHLYFYWYRQILGQKVEFLVSFYNNEISEKSEIFDDQFSVERPDGSNFTLKIRSTKLEDSAMYFCASSAGGPVTDTQYFGPGTRLTVL.

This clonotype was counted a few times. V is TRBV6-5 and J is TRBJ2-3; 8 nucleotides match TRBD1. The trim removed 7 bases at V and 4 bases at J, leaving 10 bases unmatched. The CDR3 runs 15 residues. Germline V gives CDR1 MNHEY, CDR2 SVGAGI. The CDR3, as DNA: TGTGCCAGCACCAACCGTGGACAGGGATCAGATACGCAGTATTTT. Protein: CASTNRGQGSDTQYF.

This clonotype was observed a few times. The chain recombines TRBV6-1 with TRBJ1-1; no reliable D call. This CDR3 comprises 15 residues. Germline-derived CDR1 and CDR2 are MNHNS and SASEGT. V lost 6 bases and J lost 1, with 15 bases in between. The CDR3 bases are TGTGCCAGCAGCCCCCTTGCGCAACCGAACACTGAAGCTTTCTTT. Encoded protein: CASSPLAQPNTEAFF.

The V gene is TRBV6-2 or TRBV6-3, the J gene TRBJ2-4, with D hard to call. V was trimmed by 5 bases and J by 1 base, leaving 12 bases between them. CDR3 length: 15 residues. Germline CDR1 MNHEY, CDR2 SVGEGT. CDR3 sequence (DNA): TGTGCCAGCAGTCCCCCGGCCCTGGCCAAAAACATTCAGTACTTC. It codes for CASSPPALAKNIQYF.

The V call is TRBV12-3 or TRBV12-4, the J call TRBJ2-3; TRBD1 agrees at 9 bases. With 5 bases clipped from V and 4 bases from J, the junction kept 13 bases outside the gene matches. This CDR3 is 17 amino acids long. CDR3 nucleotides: TGTGCCAGCAGTCTAAACAGGGGGCGATTCTCCGCAGATACGCAGTATTTT. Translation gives CASSLNRGRFSADTQYF.

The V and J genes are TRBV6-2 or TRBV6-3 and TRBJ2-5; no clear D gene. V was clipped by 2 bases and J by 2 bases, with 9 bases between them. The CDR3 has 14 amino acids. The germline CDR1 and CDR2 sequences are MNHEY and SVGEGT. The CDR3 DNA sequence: TGTGCCAGCAGTTACAGTAGAGTACAAGAGACCCAGTACTTC. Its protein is CASSYSRVQETQYF.

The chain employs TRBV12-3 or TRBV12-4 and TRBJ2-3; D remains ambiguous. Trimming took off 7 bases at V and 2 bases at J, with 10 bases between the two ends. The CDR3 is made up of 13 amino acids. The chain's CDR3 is CASTTQTTDTQYF. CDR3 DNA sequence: TGTGCCAGCACTACCCAGACCACAGATACGCAGTATTTT.